This TCR beta chain was recorded in a study of identical twins. Unique molecular identifiers were present on the cDNA, and a universal primer site came from template switching. TCRdb reprocessed the 5' RACE reads with MiXCR, giving one entry per CDR3 protein. The table shows around 1.7 million distinct CDR3 sequences, with 25% to 35% occurring only once. Study conclusions and caveats: Potential partial confounding of zero-insertion analyses by invariant MAIT and iNKT cells was noted. Out-of-frame alpha sequences common to twins exhibited a surplus of low generation probability.

The V and J ends lost 1 base and 7 bases, in that order; junction bases with no gene match: 6. Germline lookup yields CDR1 DFQATT and CDR2 SNEGSKA (reference sequence). This CDR3 has 14 residues. This clonotype turned up a few times. Antigen specificity is unknown. The genes are TRBV20-1 and TRBJ2-4, with 8 nucleotides matching TRBD1. The origin of this receptor is a newborn girl in good health. The specimen was cord blood. Here the CDR3 reads CSARGTHRGNIQYF. In nucleotides, the CDR3 is TGCAGTGCTAGAGGGACCCACAGGGGGAACATTCAGTACTTC.